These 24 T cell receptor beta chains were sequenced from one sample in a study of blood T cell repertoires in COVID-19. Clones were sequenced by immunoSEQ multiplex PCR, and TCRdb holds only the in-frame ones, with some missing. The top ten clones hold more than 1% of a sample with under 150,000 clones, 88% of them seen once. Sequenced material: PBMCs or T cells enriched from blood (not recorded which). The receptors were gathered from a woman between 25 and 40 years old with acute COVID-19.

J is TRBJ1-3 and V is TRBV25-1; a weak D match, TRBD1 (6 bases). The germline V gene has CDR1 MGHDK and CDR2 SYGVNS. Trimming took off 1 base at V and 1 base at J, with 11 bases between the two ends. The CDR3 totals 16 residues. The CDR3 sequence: CASSESGGASGNTIYF. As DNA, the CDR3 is TGTGCCAGCAGTGAATCGGGGGGCGCTTCTGGAAACACCATATATTTT.

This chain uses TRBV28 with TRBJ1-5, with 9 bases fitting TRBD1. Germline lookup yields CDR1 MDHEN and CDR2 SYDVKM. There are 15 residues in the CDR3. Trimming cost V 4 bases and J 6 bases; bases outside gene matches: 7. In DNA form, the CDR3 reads TGTGCCAGCAGTTGGGGGACAGGGCAATTTCAGCCCCAGCATTTT. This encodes CASSWGTGQFQPQHF.

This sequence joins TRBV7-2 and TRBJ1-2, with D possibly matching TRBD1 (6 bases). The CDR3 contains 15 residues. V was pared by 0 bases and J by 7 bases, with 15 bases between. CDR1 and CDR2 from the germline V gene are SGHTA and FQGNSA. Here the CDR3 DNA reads TGTGCCAGCAGCTTAGCCCTCTCACAGGGACGTGGCTACACCTTC. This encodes CASSLALSQGRGYTF.

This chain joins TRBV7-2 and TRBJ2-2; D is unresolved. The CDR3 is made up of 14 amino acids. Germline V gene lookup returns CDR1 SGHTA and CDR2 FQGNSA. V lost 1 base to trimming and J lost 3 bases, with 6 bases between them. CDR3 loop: CASSLGVYTGELFF. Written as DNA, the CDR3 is TGTGCCAGCAGCTTAGGCGTATACACCGGGGAGCTGTTTTTT. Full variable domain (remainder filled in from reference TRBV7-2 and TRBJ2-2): GAGVSQSPSNKVTEKGKDVELRCDPISGHTALYWYRQSLGQGLEFLIYFQGNSAPDKSGLPSDRFSAERTGGSVSTLTIQRTQQEDSAVYLCASSLGVYTGELFFGEGSRLTVL.

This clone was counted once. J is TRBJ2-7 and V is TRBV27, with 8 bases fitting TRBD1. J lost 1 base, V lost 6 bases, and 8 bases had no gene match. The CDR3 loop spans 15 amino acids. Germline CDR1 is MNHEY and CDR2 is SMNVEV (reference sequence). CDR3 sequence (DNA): TGTGCCAGCAGCCGCTCCGGGACAGGATCCTACGAGCAGTACTTC. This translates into CASSRSGTGSYEQYF.

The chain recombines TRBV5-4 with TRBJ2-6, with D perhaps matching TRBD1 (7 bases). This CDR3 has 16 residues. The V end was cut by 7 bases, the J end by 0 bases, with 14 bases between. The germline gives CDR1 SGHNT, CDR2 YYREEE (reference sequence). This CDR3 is CASGGTANSGANVLTF. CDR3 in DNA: TGTGCCAGCGGCGGGACAGCTAACTCTGGGGCCAACGTCCTGACTTTC.

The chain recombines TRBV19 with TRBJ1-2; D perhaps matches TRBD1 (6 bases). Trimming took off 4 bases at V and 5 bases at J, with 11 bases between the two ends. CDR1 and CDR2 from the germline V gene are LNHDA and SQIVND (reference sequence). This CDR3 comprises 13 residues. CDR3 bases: TGTGCCAGTAGTACCGGGACAACTTATGGCTACACCTTC. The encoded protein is CASSTGTTYGYTF.

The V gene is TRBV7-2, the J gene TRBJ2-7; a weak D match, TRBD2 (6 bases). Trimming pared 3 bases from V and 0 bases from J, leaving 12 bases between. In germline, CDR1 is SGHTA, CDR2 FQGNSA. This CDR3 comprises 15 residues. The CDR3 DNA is TGTGCCAGCAGCTTCCAAGCGGGCCACTCCTACGAGCAGTACTTC. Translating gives CASSFQAGHSYEQYF.

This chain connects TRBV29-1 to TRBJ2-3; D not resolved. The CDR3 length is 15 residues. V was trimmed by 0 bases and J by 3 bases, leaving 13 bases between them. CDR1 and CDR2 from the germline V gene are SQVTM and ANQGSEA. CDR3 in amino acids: CSVEEVWIGTDTQYF. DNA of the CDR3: TGCAGCGTTGAAGAGGTCTGGATCGGGACAGATACGCAGTATTTT.

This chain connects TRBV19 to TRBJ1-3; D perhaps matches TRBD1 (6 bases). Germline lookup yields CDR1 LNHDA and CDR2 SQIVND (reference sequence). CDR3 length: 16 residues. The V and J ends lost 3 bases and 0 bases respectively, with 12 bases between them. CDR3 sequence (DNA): TGTGCCAGTAGTATCGGGACAACTTTCTCTGGAAACACCATATATTTT. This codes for CASSIGTTFSGNTIYF.

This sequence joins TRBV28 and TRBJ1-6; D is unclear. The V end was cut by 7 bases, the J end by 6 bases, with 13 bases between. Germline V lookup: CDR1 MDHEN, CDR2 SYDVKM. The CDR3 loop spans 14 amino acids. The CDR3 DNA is TGTGCCAGCACGAAACTCGGTACTAATTCACCCCTCCACTTT. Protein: CASTKLGTNSPLHF. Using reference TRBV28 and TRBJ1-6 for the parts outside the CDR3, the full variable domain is DVKVTQSSRYLVKRTGEKVFLECVQDMDHENMFWYRQDPGLGLRLIYFSYDVKMKEKGDIPEGYSVSREKKERFSLILESASTNQTSMYLCASTKLGTNSPLHFGNGTRLTVT.

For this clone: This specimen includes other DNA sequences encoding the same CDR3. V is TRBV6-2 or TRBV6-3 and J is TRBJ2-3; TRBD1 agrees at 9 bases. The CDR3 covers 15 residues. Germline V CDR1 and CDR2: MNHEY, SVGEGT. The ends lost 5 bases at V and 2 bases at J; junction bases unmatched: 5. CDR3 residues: CASSPGQGVTDTQYF. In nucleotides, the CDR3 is TGTGCCAGCAGTCCGGGACAGGGCGTCACAGATACGCAGTATTTT.

The DNA of the CDR3 is TGTGCCAGCAGTTTAAGACTAGCGGGGGACGGAGATACGCAGTATTTT. It specifies CASSLRLAGDGDTQYF. The V and J genes are TRBV27 and TRBJ2-3; the match to TRBD2 covers 12 bases. After removal of 2 bases from V and 5 bases from J, the junction contained 5 bases not matched to a gene. There are 16 residues in the CDR3. CDR1 is MNHEY and CDR2 is SMNVEV in the germline V gene (reference sequence).

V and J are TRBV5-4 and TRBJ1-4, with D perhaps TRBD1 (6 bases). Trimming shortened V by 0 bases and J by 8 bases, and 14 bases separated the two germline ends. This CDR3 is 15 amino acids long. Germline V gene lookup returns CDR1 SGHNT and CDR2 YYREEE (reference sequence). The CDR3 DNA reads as TGTGCCAGCAGCTTGGCCAAGACAGGAAACGAAAAACTGTTTTTT. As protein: CASSLAKTGNEKLFF.

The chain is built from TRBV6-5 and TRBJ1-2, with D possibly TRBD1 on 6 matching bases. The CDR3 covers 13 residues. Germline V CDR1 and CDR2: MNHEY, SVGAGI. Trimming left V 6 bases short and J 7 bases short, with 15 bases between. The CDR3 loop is CASRPRGVRGYTF. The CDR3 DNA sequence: TGTGCCAGCAGGCCCAGGGGCGTGCGTGGCTACACCTTC.

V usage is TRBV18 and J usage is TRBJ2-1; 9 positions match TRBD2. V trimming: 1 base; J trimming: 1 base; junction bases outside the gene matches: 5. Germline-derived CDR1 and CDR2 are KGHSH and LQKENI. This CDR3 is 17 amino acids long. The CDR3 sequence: CASSPLGSGSSYNEQFF. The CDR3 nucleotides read TGTGCCAGCTCACCACTAGGTAGCGGGAGTTCCTACAATGAGCAGTTCTTC. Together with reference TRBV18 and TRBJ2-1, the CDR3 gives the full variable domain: NAGVMQNPRHLVRRRGQEARLRCSPMKGHSHVYWYRQLPEEGLKFMVYLQKENIIDESGMPKERFSAEFPKEGPSILRIQQVVRGDSAAYFCASSPLGSGSSYNEQFFGPGTRLTVL.

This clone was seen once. CDR3 coding DNA: TGCAGCGCCCTCGGACAGGGCTACGAGCAGTACTTC. Translated, it gives CSALGQGYEQYF. The chain is built from TRBV29-1 and TRBJ2-7; 8 bases map to TRBD1. Losses at the gene ends were 7 bases for V and 3 bases for J; bases not matched to a gene: 5. The CDR3 has 12 residues. Germline V gene lookup returns CDR1 SQVTM and CDR2 ANQGSEA.

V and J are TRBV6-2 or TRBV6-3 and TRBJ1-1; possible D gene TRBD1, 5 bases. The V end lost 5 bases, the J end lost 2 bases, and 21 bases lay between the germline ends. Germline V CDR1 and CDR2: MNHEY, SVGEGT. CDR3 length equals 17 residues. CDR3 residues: CASSPIGSSTGNTEAFF. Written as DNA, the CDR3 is TGTGCCAGCAGTCCAATCGGCTCTTCCACAGGTAACACTGAAGCTTTCTTT.

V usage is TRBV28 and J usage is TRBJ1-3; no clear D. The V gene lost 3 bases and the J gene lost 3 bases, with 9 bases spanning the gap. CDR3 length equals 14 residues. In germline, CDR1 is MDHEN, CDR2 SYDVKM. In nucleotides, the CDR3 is TGTGCCAGCAGTTTCGCAGTGTATGGAAACACCATATATTTT. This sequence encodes CASSFAVYGNTIYF.

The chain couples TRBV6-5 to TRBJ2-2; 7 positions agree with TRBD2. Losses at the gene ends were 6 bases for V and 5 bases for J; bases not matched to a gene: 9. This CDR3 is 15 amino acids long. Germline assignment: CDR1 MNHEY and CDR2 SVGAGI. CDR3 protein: CASSTASGNTGELFF. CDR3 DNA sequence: TGTGCCAGCAGCACGGCTAGCGGAAATACCGGGGAGCTGTTTTTT.

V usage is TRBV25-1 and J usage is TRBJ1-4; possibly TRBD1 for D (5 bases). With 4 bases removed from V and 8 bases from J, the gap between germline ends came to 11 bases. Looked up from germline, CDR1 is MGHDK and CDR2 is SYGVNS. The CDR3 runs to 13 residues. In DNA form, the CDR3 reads TGTGCCAGCAGTGGACCCGGGGGAGAAAAACTGTTTTTT. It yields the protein CASSGPGGEKLFF.

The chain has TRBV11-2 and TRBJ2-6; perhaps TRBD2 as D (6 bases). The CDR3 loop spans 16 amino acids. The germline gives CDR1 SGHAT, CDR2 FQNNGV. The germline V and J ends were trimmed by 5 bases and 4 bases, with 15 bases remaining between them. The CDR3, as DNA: TGTGCCAGCAGCCCCTTAGGAGGGGTAGGGGCCAACGTCCTGACTTTC. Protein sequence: CASSPLGGVGANVLTF.

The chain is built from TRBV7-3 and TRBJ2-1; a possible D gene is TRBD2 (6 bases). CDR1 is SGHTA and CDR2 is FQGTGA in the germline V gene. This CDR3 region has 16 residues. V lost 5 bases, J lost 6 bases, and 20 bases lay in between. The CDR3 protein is CASSLPEGKRRNEQFF. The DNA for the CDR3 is TGTGCCAGCAGCCTACCGGAGGGGAAACGACGCAATGAGCAGTTCTTC.

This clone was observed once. The CDR3 region has the DNA TGCGCCAGCAGCTTACAGGGTTCCCTGAACACTGAAGCTTTCTTT. Translating it yields CASSLQGSLNTEAFF. This chain links TRBV5-1 with TRBJ1-1; tentatively, D is TRBD1 (6 bases). The CDR3 covers 15 residues. Germline assignment: CDR1 SGHRS and CDR2 YFSETQ. V was cut by 2 bases and J by 0 bases, with 11 bases left in between.